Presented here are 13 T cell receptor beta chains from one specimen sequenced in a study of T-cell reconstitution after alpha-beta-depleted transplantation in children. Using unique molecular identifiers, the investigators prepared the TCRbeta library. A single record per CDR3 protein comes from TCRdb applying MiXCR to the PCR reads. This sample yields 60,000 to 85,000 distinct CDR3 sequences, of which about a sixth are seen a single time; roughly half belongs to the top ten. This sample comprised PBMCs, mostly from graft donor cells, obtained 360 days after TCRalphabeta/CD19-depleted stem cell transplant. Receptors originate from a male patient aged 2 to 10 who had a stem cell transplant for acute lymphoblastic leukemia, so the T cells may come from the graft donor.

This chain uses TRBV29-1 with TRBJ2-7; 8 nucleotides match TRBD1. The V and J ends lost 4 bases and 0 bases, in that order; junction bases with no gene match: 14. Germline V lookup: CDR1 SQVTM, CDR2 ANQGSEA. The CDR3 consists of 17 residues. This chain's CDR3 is CSVARGRPRGTSYEQYF. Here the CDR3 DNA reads TGCAGCGTTGCCAGGGGGCGACCGCGGGGAACCTCCTACGAGCAGTACTTC.

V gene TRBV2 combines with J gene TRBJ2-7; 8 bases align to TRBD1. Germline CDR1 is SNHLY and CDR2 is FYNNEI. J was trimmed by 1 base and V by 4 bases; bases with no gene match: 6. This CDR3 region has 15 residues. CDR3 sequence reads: CASSVGTGGSYEQYF. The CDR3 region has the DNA TGTGCCAGCAGTGTTGGGACAGGAGGTTCCTACGAGCAGTACTTC. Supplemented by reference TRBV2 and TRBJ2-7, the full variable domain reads EPEVTQTPSHQVTQMGQEVILRCVPISNHLYFYWYRQILGQKVEFLVSFYNNEISEKSEIFDDQFSVERPDGSNFTLKIRSTKLEDSAMYFCASSVGTGGSYEQYFGPGTRLTVT.

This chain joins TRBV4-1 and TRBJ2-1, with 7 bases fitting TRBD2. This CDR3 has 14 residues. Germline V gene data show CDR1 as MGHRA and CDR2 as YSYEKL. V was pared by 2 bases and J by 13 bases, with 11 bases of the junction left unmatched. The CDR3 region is CASSQPGLLGGQFF. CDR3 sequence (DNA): TGCGCCAGCAGCCAACCGGGACTACTGGGGGGACAGTTCTTC.

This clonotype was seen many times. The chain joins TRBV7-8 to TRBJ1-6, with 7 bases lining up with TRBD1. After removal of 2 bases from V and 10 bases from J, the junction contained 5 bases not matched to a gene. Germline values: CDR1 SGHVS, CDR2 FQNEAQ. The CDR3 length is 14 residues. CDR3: CASSLHRGKSPLHF. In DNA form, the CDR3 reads TGTGCCAGCAGCTTACACAGGGGCAAATCACCCCTCCACTTT.

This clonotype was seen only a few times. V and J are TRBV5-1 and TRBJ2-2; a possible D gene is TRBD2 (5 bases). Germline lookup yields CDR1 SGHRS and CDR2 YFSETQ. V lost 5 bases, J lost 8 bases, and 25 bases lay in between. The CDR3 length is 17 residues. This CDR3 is CASRGPDYQRAQGELFF. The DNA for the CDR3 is TGCGCCAGCAGGGGCCCTGACTACCAAAGGGCCCAGGGGGAGCTGTTTTTT. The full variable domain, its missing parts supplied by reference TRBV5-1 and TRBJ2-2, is KAGVTQTPRYLIKTRGQQVTLSCSPISGHRSVSWYQQTPGQGLQFLFEYFSETQRNKGNFPGRFSGRQFSNSRSEMNVSTLELGDSALYLCASRGPDYQRAQGELFFGEGSRLTVL.

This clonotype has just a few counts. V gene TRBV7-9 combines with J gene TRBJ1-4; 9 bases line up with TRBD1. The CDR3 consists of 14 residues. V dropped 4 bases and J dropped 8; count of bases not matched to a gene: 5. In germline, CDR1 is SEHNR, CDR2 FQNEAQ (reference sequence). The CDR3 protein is CASSSGQGNEKLFF. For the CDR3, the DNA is TGTGCCAGCAGCTCGGGACAGGGCAACGAAAAACTGTTTTTT.

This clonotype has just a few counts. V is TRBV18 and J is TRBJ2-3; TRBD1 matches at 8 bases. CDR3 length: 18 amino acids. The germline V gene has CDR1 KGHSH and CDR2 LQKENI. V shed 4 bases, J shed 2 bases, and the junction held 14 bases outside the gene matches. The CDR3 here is CASSRNYGTGGPTDTQYF. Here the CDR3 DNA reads TGTGCCAGCTCACGAAACTACGGGACAGGAGGTCCCACAGATACGCAGTATTTT.

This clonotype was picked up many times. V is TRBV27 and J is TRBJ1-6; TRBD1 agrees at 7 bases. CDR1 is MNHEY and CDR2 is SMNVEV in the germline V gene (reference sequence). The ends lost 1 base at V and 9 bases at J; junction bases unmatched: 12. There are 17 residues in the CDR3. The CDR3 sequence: CASSLFWNRGEVSPLHF. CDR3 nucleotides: TGTGCCAGCAGTTTATTTTGGAACAGGGGAGAAGTTTCACCCCTCCACTTT.

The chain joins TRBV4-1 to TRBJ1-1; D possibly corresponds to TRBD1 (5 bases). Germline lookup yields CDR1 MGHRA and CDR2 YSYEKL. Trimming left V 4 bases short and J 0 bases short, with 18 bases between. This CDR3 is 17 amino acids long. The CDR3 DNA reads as TGCGCCAGCAGCCCCTCTCCGGGGGAGGCTTTGAACACTGAAGCTTTCTTT. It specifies CASSPSPGEALNTEAFF.

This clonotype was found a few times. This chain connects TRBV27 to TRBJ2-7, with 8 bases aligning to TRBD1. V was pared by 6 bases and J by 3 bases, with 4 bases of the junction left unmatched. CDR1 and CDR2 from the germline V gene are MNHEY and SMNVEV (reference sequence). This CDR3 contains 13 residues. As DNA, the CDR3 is TGTGCCAGCAGCGGACAGGGTTTCTACGAGCAGTACTTC. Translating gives CASSGQGFYEQYF.

In nucleotides, the CDR3 is TGCAGCGTCCCACCCTCCGGACAGGTTCGTGGGGAGCAGTATTTT. This translates into CSVPPSGQVRGEQYF. V gene TRBV29-1 combines with J gene TRBJ2-3, with 7 bases lining up with TRBD1. V shed 6 bases and J 11 bases; nucleotides not matched to a gene: 20. The CDR3 runs 15 residues. From germline, CDR1 is SQVTM and CDR2 ANQGSEA.

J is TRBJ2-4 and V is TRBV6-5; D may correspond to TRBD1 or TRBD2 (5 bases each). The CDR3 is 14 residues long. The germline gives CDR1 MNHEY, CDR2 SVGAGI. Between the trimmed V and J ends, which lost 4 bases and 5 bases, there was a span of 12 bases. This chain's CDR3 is CASSSSGTQNIQYF. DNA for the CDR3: TGTGCCAGCAGTTCCTCCGGGACCCAAAACATTCAGTACTTC.

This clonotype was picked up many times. This CDR3 reads CASSFAGVKNIQYF. The CDR3, as DNA: TGTGCCAGCAGCTTTGCGGGAGTCAAAAACATTCAGTACTTC. V and J are TRBV7-9 and TRBJ2-4; 7 positions match TRBD2. V lost 3 bases to trimming and J lost 3 bases; unmatched junction nucleotides: 2. This CDR3 is built from 14 residues. The germline V gene encodes CDR1 SEHNR and CDR2 FQNEAQ (reference sequence).